This T cell receptor (beta chain) appears in the sequencing data of a study of neurological immune-mediated disorders. The study's findings and limits: The multiple sclerosis repertoire cluster was not associated with any clinical or MRI feature.

This clonotype was detected a few times. Its antigen is unknown. Each CDR3 protein gets one entry after TCRdb re-called the 5' RACE reads with MiXCR. In the table there are some 65,000 distinct CDR3 sequences, about 4% of which are singletons. V shed 7 bases and J 7 bases; nucleotides not matched to a gene: 11. This CDR3 is 14 amino acids long. Germline V CDR1 and CDR2: SQVTM, ANQGSEA. This clonotype was obtained from a man aged 45-60 years with multiple sclerosis. V and J are TRBV29-1 and TRBJ2-5; 11 bases agree with TRBD2. Source material: PBMCs. This CDR3 reads CSAGTSGGSGTQYF. In DNA, the CDR3 is TGCAGCGCTGGAACTAGCGGGGGAAGTGGGACCCAGTACTTC.